Listed here is a single TCR beta chain. In the authors' workflow: Estimation of nucleated cell counts was performed using reference gene primer amplification. Using immunoSEQ multiplex PCR, the repertoire was profiled, and TCRdb retains in-frame clones only, with some absent. V, J and clone size are taken as reported in that table, and D and trimming were inferred from the DNA itself. The table shows roughly 65,000 clones, with roughly three quarters occurring only once. This record belongs to a study of blood T cell repertoires in COVID-19. The overall study: The study drew acute and convalescent COVID-19 samples from the United States, Italy and Spain. Sources were T cells, B-cell-depleted T cells, or PBMCs; the material itself was cDNA or gDNA.

CDR3 length: 15 amino acids. V dropped 6 bases and J dropped 0 bases, with 16 bases sitting between them. In germline, CDR1 is SGHDT, CDR2 YYEEEE. The rearrangement links TRBV5-6 to TRBJ2-7; perhaps TRBD2 as D (5 bases). The source of this sequence is a man in his sixties with acute or convalescent COVID-19. The material sequenced was peripheral blood. CDR3 region: CASKLLEGSSYEQYF. CDR3 sequence (DNA): TGTGCCAGCAAGCTCCTAGAAGGGAGCTCCTACGAGCAGTACTTC.